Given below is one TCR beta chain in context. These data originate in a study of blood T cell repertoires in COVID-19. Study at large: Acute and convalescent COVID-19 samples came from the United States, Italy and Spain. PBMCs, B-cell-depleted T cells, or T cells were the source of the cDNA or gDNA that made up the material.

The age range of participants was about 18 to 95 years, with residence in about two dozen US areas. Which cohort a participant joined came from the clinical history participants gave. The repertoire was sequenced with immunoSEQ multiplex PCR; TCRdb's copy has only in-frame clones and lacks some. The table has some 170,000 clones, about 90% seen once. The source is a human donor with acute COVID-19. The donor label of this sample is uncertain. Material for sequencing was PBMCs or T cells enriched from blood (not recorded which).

CDR3 protein: CAWSPGTLTAEAFF. The CDR3 region has the DNA TGTGCCTGGAGTCCAGGGACACTGACAGCCGAAGCTTTCTTT. The chain links TRBV30 to TRBJ1-1, with D possibly matching TRBD1 (6 bases). V lost 2 bases to trimming and J lost 8 bases, with 18 bases between them. The CDR3 is made up of 14 amino acids. Germline assignment: CDR1 GTSNPN and CDR2 SVGIG (reference sequence).